This TCR beta chain was retrieved from a study of T cells after yellow fever vaccination. The study's findings and limits: Researchers report a weaker secondary response that nonetheless peaked faster, day 5 versus 15. Most clones from primary vaccination were detected again post-booster (roughly 96% CD4, about 88% CD8).

Making TCR cDNA involved 5'RACE template switching, which added UMIs and a universal primer site. Via MiXCR, TCRdb re-called the 5' RACE reads, giving one row per CDR3 protein. The sample lists fewer than 150,000 distinct CDR3 sequences; about 7.7% were seen once. The V end was cut by 1 base, the J end by 12 bases, with 15 bases between. Germline CDR1 is MNHEY and CDR2 is SMNVEV (reference sequence). There are 13 residues in the CDR3. Notes on this clonotype: Antigen: not known.

The sample here was CD4+ T cells sorted from PBMCs, taken 5 days after the yellow fever booster vaccination. The chain recombines TRBV27 with TRBJ2-5; D perhaps matches TRBD2 (6 bases). This receptor was taken from a man under 40 who received the YFV17D yellow fever vaccine. CDR3 region: CASSLFVVGLKYF. DNA of the CDR3: TGTGCCAGCAGTTTATTCGTTGTGGGACTTAAGTACTTC.